These T cell receptor beta chains were read from a single sample in a study of radiotherapy plus CTLA-4 blockade in lung cancer. Sequenced by immunoSEQ multiplex PCR; TCRdb stores in-frame clones only, minus some. The data contain about 120,000 clones, approximately 90% of them seen just once; the ten biggest clones take up roughly 7%. The source was peripheral blood, collected from a patient treated with radiotherapy plus ipilimumab. The receptors shown here come from a human donor with non-small cell lung cancer that progressed on radiotherapy plus ipilimumab. The CDR3 runs from the conserved cysteine through the conserved F or W. Fields, in order: V gene, J gene, clone size, D gene, CDR3 protein, CDR3 DNA. A D gene is named only where the DNA matches it firmly. Rows give clone size only sometimes, using once, few, many, or a class for an expanded clone.

v_call: TRBV2; j_call: TRBJ1-1; clone_size: once; d_call: TRBD1; cdr3_aa: CASTRNRGITEAFF; cdr3_nt: TGTGCCAGCACCAGAAACAGGGGAATTACTGAAGCTTTCTTT
v_call: TRBV18; j_call: TRBJ2-7; clone_size: NA; d_call: NA; cdr3_aa: CASQGDKDEQYF; cdr3_nt: TGTGCCAGCCAGGGAGATAAGGACGAGCAGTACTTC
v_call: TRBV5-1; j_call: TRBJ1-4; clone_size: NA; d_call: NA; cdr3_aa: CASSLGGSNEKLFF; cdr3_nt: TGCGCCAGCAGCTTGGGGGGGTCTAATGAAAAACTGTTTTTT
v_call: TRBV30; j_call: TRBJ2-2; clone_size: NA; d_call: NA; cdr3_aa: CAWTQTARMNTGELFF; cdr3_nt: TGTGCCTGGACCCAAACCGCCCGGATGAACACCGGGGAGCTGTTTTTT
v_call: TRBV2; j_call: TRBJ2-4; clone_size: NA; d_call: TRBD1; cdr3_aa: CASSDNRGTKNIQYF; cdr3_nt: TGTGCCAGCAGTGACAACAGGGGGACTAAAAACATTCAGTACTTC
v_call: TRBV6-6; j_call: TRBJ2-4; clone_size: NA; d_call: NA; cdr3_aa: CASSYSMGIAKNIQYF; cdr3_nt: TGTGCCAGCAGTTACTCTATGGGGATAGCCAAAAACATTCAGTACTTC
v_call: TRBV19; j_call: TRBJ2-1; clone_size: NA; d_call: NA; cdr3_aa: CASSIRVVGNEQFF; cdr3_nt: TGTGCCAGTAGTATCCGAGTGGTGGGGAATGAGCAGTTCTTC
v_call: TRBV2; j_call: TRBJ2-6; clone_size: once; d_call: TRBD1; cdr3_aa: CASRNAGTGVPGANVLTF; cdr3_nt: TGTGCCAGCAGGAACGCCGGGACAGGGGTACCTGGGGCCAACGTCCTGACTTTC
v_call: TRBV5-6; j_call: TRBJ2-1; clone_size: NA; d_call: NA; cdr3_aa: CASSRRLEGRDEQFF; cdr3_nt: TGTGCCAGCAGCCGTAGACTAGAAGGCCGTGATGAGCAGTTCTTC
v_call: TRBV7-3; j_call: TRBJ2-1; clone_size: NA; d_call: TRBD2; cdr3_aa: CASSFGTSGNEQFF; cdr3_nt: TGTGCCAGCAGCTTCGGGACTAGCGGAAATGAGCAGTTCTTC
v_call: TRBV5-1; j_call: TRBJ2-7; clone_size: NA; d_call: TRBD2; cdr3_aa: CASSPSGSGYEQYF; cdr3_nt: TGCGCCAGCAGCCCTAGCGGGAGCGGTTACGAGCAGTACTTC
v_call: TRBV29-1; j_call: TRBJ2-5; clone_size: NA; d_call: TRBD2; cdr3_aa: CSGISGLETQYF; cdr3_nt: TGCAGCGGCATTAGCGGGTTAGAGACCCAGTACTTC
v_call: TRBV19; j_call: TRBJ2-2; clone_size: NA; d_call: TRBD1; cdr3_aa: CASGGQANTGELFF; cdr3_nt: TGTGCCAGTGGGGGACAGGCGAACACCGGGGAGCTGTTTTTT
v_call: TRBV29-1; j_call: TRBJ2-5; clone_size: NA; d_call: NA; cdr3_aa: CSVEGEGAVTQYF; cdr3_nt: TGCAGCGTTGAGGGGGAGGGGGCGGTGACCCAGTACTTC
v_call: TRBV9; j_call: TRBJ2-2; clone_size: NA; d_call: TRBD2; cdr3_aa: CASRASGNTGELFF; cdr3_nt: TGTGCCAGCAGAGCTAGCGGGAACACCGGGGAGCTGTTTTTT
v_call: TRBV2; j_call: TRBJ2-2; clone_size: NA; d_call: NA; cdr3_aa: CASSEVVQGTGELFF; cdr3_nt: TGTGCCAGCAGTGAGGTCGTTCAGGGCACCGGGGAGCTGTTTTTT